This TCR beta chain came from a study of shared clonotypes between healthy human individuals. Germline loops: CDR1 SGHTA, CDR2 FQGTGA. V was shortened by 5 bases and J by 4 bases, with 11 bases between the two germline ends. This CDR3 is 13 amino acids long. Study-level points and caveats: The study sampled only blood, and tissue repertoires likely differ. Naive subsets generally exceeded memory subsets in estimated richness.

As concerns this clone: As yet, its antigen is unknown.

At the deep level, the assay was run. Authors' data handling: Filtering was not the same, since immunoSEQ gave junction-only sequences without quality scores. Using immunoSEQ multiplex PCR, the repertoire was profiled, and TCRdb retains in-frame clones only, with some absent. That table is the source of V, J and clone size, and D and trimming were worked out from the DNA. The top ten hold more than 0.35% of the sample, which has fewer than 3 million clones, around 92% seen once. What was sequenced was naive CD4+ T cells from PBMCs. As to subset: CD45RA+ positively selected. This TCR derives from a man aged 18 to 30 in good health. Some clones in this sample may be carry-over from other donors' samples. The chain combines TRBV7-3 with TRBJ1-1; unclear D gene. For the CDR3, the DNA is TGTGCCAGCAGCCCCCTAGTCGGCACTGAAGCTTTCTTT. As protein: CASSPLVGTEAFF.